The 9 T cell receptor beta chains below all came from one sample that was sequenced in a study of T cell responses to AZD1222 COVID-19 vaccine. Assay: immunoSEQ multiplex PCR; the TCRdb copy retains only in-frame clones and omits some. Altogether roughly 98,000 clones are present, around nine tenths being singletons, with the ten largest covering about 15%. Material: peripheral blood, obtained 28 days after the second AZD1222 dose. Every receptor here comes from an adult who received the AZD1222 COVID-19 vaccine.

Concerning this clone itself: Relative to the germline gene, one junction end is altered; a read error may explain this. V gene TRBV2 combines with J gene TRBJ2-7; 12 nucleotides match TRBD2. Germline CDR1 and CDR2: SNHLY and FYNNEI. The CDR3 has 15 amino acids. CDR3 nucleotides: TGTGCCAGCAGTGTGACTAGCGGGAGCTCCTATGAGCAGTACTTC. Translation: CASSVTSGSSYEQYF.

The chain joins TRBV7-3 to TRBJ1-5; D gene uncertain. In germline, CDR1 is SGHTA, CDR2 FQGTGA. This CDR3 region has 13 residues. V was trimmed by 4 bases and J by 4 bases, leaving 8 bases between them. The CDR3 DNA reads TGTGCCAGCAGCTCCGGACCGAATCAGCCCCAGCATTTT. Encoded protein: CASSSGPNQPQHF.

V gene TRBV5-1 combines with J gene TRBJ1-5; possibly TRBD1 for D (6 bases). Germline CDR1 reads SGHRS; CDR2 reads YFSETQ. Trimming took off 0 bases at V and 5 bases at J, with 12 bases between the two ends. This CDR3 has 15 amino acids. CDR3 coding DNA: TGCGCCAGCAGCTTGGGCGGACAGATCCATCAGCCCCAGCATTTT. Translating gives CASSLGGQIHQPQHF.

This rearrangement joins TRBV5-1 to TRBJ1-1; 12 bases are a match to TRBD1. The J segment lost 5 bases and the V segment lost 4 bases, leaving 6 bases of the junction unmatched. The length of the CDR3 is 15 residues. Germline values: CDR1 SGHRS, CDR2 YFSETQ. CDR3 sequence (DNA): TGCGCCAGCAGCACCGGGACAGGGGGCTATACTGAAGCTTTCTTT. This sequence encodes CASSTGTGGYTEAFF.

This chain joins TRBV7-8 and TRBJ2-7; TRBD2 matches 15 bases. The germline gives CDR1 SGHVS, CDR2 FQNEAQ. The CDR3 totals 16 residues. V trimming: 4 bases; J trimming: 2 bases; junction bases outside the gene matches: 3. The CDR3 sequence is CASSSGTSGRPYEQYF. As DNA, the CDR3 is TGTGCCAGCAGCTCCGGGACTAGCGGGAGGCCCTACGAGCAGTACTTC. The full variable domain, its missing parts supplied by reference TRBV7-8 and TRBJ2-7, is GAGVSQSPRYKVAKRGQDVALRCDPISGHVSLFWYQQALGQGPEFLTYFQNEAQLDKSGLPSDRFFAERPEGSVSTLKIQRTQQEDSAVYLCASSSGTSGRPYEQYFGPGTRLTVT.

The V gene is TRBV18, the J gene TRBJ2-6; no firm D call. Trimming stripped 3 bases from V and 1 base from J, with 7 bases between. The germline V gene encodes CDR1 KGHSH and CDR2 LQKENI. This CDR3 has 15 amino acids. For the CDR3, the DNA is TGTGCCAGCTCACCCTTGGAGTCTGGGGCCAACGTCCTGACTTTC. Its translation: CASSPLESGANVLTF.

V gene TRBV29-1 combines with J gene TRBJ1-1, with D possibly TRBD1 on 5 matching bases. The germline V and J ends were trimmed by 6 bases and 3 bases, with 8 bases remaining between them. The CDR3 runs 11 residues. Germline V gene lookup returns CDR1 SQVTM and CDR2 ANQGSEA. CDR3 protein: CSVGTYTEAFF. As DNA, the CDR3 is TGCAGCGTCGGGACTTACACTGAAGCTTTCTTT.

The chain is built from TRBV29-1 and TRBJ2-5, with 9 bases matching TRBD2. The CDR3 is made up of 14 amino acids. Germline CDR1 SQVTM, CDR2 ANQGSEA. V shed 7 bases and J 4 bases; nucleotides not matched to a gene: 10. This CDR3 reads CSADPGTSRETQYF. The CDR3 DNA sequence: TGCAGCGCCGACCCCGGGACTAGCAGAGAGACCCAGTACTTC. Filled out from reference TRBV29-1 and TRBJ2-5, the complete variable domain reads SAVISQKPSRDICQRGTSLTIQCQVDSQVTMMFWYRQQPGQSLTLIATANQGSEATYESGFVIDKFPISRPNLTFSTLTVSNMSPEDSSIYLCSADPGTSRETQYFGPGTRLLVL.

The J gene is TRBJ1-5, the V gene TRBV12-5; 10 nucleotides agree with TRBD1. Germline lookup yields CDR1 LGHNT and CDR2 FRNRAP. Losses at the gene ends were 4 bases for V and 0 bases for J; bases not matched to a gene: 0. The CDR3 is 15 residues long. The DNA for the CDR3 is TGTGCTAGTGGTTGGGACAGGGGTAGCAATCAGCCCCAGCATTTT. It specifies CASGWDRGSNQPQHF.